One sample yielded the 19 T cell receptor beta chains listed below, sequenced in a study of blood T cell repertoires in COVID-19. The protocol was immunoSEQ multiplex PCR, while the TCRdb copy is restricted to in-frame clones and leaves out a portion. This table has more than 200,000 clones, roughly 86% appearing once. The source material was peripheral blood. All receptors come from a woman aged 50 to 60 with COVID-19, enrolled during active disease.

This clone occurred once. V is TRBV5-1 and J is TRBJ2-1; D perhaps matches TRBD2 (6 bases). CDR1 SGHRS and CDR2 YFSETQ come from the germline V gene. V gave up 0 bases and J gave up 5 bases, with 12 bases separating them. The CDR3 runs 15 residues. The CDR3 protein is CASSLEVAVNNEQFF. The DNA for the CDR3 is TGCGCCAGCAGCTTGGAGGTAGCGGTAAACAATGAGCAGTTCTTC. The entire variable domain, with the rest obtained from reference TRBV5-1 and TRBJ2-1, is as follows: KAGVTQTPRYLIKTRGQQVTLSCSPISGHRSVSWYQQTPGQGLQFLFEYFSETQRNKGNFPGRFSGRQFSNSRSEMNVSTLELGDSALYLCASSLEVAVNNEQFFGPGTRLTVL.

In DNA form, the CDR3 reads TGTGCCAGCAGCTTAGCGGTGGCAACAGATACGCAGTATTTT. This encodes CASSLAVATDTQYF. The V gene is TRBV7-2, the J gene TRBJ2-3; no firm D call. This CDR3 has 14 residues. Trimming shortened V by 0 bases and J by 3 bases, and 7 bases separated the two germline ends. Germline CDR1 and CDR2: SGHTA and FQGNSA.

The chain's CDR3 is CASSDRAWRTGELFF. CDR3 DNA: TGTGCCAGCAGTGACAGGGCCTGGCGGACCGGGGAGCTGTTTTTT. The chain carries TRBV6-2 or TRBV6-3 and TRBJ2-2; 7 positions agree with TRBD1. The CDR3 has 15 residues. Germline values: CDR1 MNHEY, CDR2 SVGEGT. V lost 5 bases, J lost 5 bases, and 8 bases stayed unmatched.

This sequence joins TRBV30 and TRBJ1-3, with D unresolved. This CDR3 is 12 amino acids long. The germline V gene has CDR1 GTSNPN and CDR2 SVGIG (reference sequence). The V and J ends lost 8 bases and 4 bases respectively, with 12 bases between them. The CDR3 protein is CAAISGGNTIYF. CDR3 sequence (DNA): TGTGCCGCCATATCGGGGGGAAACACCATATATTTT. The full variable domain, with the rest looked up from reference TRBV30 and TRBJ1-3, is SQTIHQWPATLVQPVGSPLSLECTVEGTSNPNLYWYRQAAGRGLQLLFYSVGIGQISSEVPQNLSASRPQDRQFILSSKKLLLSDSGFYLCAAISGGNTIYFGEGSWLTVV.

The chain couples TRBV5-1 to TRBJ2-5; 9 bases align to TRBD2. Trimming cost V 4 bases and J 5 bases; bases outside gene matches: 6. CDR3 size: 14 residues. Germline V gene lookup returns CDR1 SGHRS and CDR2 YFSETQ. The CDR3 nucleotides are TGCGCCAGCAGCCCGGGCGGGGGGGCGGAGACCCAGTACTTC. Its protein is CASSPGGGAETQYF.

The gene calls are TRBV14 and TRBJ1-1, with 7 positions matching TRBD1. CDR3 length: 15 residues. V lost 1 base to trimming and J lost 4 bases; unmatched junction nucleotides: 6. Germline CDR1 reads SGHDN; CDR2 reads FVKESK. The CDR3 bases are TGTGCCAGCAGCCAAGGTCCGACAGGGACCACTGAAGCTTTCTTT. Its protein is CASSQGPTGTTEAFF.

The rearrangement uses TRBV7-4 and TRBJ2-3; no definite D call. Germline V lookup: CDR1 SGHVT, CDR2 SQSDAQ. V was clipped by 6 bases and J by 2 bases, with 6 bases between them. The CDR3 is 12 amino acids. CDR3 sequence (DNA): TGTGCCAGCAGTTTTTACACAGATACGCAGTATTTT. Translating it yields CASSFYTDTQYF.

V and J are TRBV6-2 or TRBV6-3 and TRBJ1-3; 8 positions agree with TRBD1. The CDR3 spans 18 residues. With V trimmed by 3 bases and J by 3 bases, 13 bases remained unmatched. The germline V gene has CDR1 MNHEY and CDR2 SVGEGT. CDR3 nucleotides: TGTGCCAGCAGTTATGGGGGCCGACAGGGGAAAGGTGGAAACACCATATATTTT. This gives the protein CASSYGGRQGKGGNTIYF.

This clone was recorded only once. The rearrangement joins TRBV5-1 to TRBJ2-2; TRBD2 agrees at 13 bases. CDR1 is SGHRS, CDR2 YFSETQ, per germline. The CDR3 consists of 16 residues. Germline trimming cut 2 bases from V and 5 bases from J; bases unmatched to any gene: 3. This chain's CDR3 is CASSLGLAGETGELFF. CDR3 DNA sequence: TGCGCCAGCAGCTTAGGACTAGCGGGGGAAACCGGGGAGCTGTTTTTT.

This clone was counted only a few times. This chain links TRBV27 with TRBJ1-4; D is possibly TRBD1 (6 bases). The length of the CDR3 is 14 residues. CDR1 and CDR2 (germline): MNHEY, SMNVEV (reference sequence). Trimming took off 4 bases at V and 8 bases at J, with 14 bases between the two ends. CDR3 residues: CASSSRRTDEKLFF. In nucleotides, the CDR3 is TGTGCCAGCAGTTCGAGAAGGACAGACGAAAAACTGTTTTTT.

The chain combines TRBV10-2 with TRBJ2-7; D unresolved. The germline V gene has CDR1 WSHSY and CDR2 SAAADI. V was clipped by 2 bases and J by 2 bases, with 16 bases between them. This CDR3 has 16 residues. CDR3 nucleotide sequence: TGCGCCAGCAGTGAGCAAGGCGGCCTGATAACCTACGAGCAGTACTTC. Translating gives CASSEQGGLITYEQYF.

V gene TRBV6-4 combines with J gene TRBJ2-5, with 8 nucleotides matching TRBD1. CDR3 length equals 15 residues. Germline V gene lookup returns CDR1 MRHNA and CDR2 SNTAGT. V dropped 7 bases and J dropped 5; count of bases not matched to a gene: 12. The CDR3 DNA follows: TGTGCCAGCAATCCGGACAGGGCCGAATCGGAGACCCAGTACTTC. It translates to CASNPDRAESETQYF.

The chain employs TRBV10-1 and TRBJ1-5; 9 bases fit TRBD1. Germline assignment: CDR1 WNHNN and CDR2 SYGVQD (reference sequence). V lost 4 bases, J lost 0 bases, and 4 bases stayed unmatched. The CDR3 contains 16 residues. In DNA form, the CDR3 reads TGCGCCAGCAGTGGGACAGGGGCCCATAGCAATCAGCCCCAGCATTTT. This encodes CASSGTGAHSNQPQHF.

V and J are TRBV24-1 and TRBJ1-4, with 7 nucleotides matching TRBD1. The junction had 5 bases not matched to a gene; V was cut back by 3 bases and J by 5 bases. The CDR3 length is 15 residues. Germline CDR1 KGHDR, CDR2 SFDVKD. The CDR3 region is CATSDPNRGNEKLFF. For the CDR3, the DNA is TGTGCCACCAGTGATCCTAACAGGGGAAATGAAAAACTGTTTTTT.

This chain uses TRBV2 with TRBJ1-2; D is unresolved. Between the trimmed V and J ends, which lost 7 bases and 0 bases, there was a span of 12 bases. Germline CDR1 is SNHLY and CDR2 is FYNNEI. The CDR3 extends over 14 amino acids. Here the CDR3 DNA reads TGTGCCAGCACCTCTCCAGAATCTAACTATGGCTACACCTTC. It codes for CASTSPESNYGYTF.

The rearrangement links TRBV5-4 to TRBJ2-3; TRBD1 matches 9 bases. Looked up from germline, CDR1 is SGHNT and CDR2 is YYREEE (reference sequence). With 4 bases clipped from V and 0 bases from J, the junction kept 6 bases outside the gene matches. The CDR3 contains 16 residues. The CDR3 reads CASSPTGGLSTDTQYF. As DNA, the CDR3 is TGTGCCAGCAGCCCCACAGGGGGCCTAAGCACAGATACGCAGTATTTT.

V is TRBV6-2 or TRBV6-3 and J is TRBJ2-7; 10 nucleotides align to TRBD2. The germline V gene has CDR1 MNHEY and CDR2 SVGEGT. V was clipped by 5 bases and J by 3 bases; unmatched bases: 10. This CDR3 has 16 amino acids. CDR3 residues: CASSPLVAGGLYEQYV. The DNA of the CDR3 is TGTGCCAGCAGTCCCTTAGTAGCGGGGGGACTCTACGAGCAGTACGTC.

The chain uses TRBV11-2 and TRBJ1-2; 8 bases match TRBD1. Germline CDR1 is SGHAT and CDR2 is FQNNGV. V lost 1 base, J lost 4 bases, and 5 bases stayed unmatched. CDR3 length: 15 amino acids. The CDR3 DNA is TGTGCCAGCAGCTTAGGGACAGGGCTGGTCTATGGCTACACCTTC. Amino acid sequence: CASSLGTGLVYGYTF.

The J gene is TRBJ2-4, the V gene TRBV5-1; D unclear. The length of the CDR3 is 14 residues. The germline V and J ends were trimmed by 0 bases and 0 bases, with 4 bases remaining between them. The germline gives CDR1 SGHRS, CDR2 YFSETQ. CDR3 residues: CASSLGLAKNIQYF. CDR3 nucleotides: TGCGCCAGCAGCTTGGGGCTAGCCAAAAACATTCAGTACTTC.